A single T cell receptor beta chain is shown here with its context. Between the trimmed V and J ends, which lost 6 bases and 2 bases, there was a span of 8 bases. The CDR3 consists of 13 residues. The V gene's germline CDR1 is MNHEY and CDR2 SVGEGT. This sample is drawn from a study of blood T cell repertoires in COVID-19. Study in general: COVID-19 samples, acute and convalescent, were from the United States, Italy and Spain. Sources were T cells, B-cell-depleted T cells, or PBMCs; the material itself was cDNA or gDNA.

Original analysis: It was from reference gene primer amplification that nucleated cell counts were estimated. Repertoires were generated with immunoSEQ multiplex PCR, while TCRdb's copy carries only in-frame clones and drops some. The V and J calls and clone size come from that table; D and trimming were worked out from the DNA. The sample contains over 150,000 clones, roughly 93% of which appear only once. The sample consisted of peripheral blood. This chain joins TRBV6-2 or TRBV6-3 and TRBJ1-5; TRBD1 might be the D (5 bases). The receptor comes from a man between 18 and 35 years old with acute or convalescent COVID-19. The CDR3 protein is CASSSQGNQPQHF. CDR3 bases: TGTGCCAGCAGCTCACAGGGCAATCAGCCCCAGCATTTT.